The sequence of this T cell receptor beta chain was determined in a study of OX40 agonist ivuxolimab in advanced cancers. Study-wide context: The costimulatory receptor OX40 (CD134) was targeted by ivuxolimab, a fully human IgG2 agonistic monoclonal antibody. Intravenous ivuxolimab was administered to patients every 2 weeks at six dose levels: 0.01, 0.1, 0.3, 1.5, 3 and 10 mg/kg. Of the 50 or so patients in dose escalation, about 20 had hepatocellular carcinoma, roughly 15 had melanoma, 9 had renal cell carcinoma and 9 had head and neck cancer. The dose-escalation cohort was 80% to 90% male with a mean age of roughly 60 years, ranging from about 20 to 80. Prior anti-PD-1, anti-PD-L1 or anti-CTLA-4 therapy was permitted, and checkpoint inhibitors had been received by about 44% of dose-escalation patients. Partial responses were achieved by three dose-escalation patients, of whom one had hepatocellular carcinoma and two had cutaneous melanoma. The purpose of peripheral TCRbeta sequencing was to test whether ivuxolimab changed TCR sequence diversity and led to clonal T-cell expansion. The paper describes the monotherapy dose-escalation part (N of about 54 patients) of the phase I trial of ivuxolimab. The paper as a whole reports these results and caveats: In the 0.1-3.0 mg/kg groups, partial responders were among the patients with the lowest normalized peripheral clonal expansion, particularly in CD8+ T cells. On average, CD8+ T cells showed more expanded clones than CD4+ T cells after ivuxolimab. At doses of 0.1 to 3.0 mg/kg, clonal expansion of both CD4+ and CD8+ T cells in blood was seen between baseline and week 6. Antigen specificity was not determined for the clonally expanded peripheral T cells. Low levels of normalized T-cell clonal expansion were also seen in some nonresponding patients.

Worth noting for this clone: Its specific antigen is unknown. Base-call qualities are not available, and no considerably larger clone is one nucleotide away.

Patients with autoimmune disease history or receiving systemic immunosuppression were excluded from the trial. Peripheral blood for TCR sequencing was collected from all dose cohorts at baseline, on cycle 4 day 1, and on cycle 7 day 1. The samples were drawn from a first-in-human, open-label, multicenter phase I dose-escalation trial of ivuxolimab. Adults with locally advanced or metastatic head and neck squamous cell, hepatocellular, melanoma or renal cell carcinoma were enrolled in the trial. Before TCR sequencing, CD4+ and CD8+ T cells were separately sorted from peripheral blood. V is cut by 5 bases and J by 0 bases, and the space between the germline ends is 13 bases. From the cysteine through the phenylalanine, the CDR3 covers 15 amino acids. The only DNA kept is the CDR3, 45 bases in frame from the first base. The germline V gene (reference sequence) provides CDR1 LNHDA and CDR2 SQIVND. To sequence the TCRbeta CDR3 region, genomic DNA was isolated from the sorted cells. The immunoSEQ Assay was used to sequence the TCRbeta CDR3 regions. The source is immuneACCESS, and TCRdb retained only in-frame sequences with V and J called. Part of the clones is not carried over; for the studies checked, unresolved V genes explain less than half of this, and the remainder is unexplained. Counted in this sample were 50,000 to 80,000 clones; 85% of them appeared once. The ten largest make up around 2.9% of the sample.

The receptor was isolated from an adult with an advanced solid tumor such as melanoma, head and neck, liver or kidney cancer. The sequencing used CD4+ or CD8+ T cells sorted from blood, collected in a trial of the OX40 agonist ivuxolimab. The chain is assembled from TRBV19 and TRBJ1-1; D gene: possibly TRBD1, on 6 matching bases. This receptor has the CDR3 CASSPPRGVNTEAFF. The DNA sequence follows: TGTGCCAGTAGTCCTCCCAGGGGCGTGAACACTGAAGCTTTCTTT.